These 25 T cell receptor beta chains were sequenced from one sample in a study of T cells in Graves' hyperthyroidism and ophthalmopathy. RNA transcripts served as the template for amplifying TCR beta CDR3 regions. The TCR CDR3 was amplified in a first-round RT-PCR using the HTBI primer set. TCRdb processed the multiplex PCR reads anew with MiXCR; each CDR3 protein has one entry. The sample lists under 400,000 distinct CDR3 sequences, roughly 14% occurring once. The sequenced material came from blood. These receptor sequences come from a woman in her sixties with Graves' hyperthyroidism.

This clonotype appeared many times. This sequence joins TRBV10-3 and TRBJ2-3; D gene ambiguous. The germline V and J ends were trimmed by 4 bases and 1 base, with 3 bases remaining between them. Germline V gene lookup returns CDR1 ENHRY and CDR2 SYGVKD. The CDR3 has 12 residues. CDR3 loop: CAISGGTDTQYF. The CDR3 DNA sequence: TGTGCCATCAGTGGTGGCACAGATACGCAGTATTTT.

Ten or more counts support this clonotype. The rearrangement uses TRBV20-1 and TRBJ2-5, with 7 bases fitting TRBD2. Germline values: CDR1 DFQATT, CDR2 SNEGSKA (reference sequence). V was clipped by 2 bases and J by 5 bases; unmatched bases: 11. The CDR3 has 15 residues. This chain's CDR3 is CSARNLADTGETQYF. CDR3 nucleotide sequence: TGCAGTGCTAGAAACCTAGCGGATACGGGGGAGACCCAGTACTTC.

In its sample, this clonotype was seen many times. The chain combines TRBV2 with TRBJ2-5; D is unresolved. CDR3 length equals 11 residues. The V and J ends lost 7 bases and 5 bases respectively, with 8 bases between them. CDR1 SNHLY and CDR2 FYNNEI come from the germline V gene. The CDR3 is CASNQMETQYF. The CDR3, as DNA: TGTGCCAGCAACCAGATGGAGACCCAGTACTTC.

CDR3 protein: CASSLKYEQYF. The CDR3 DNA is TGTGCCAGCAGTCTTAAATACGAGCAGTACTTC. This rearrangement joins TRBV7-9 to TRBJ2-7; D unclear. The V end was cut by 6 bases, the J end by 4 bases, with 7 bases between. Per germline, CDR1 SEHNR and CDR2 FQNEAQ (reference sequence). CDR3 length: 11 residues.

This clonotype was detected a few times. The J gene is TRBJ2-2, the V gene TRBV6-2 or TRBV6-3, with D perhaps matching TRBD1 (6 bases). The CDR3 consists of 13 residues. Germline loops: CDR1 MNHEY, CDR2 SVGEGT. V shed 7 bases and J shed 5 bases, with 11 bases lying between them. CDR3 in amino acids: CASKKTGTGELFF. CDR3 nucleotide sequence: TGTGCCAGCAAAAAAACAGGGACCGGGGAGCTGTTTTTT.

This clonotype has only a few counts. This sequence joins TRBV6-1 and TRBJ2-2, with D perhaps matching TRBD1 (5 bases). The CDR3 extends over 13 amino acids. The V gene lost 8 bases and the J gene lost 2 bases, with 9 bases spanning the gap. Per the germline V gene, CDR1 is MNHNS and CDR2 is SASEGT. In DNA, the CDR3 is TGTGCCAGCCAAGGGGAAAACACCGGGGAGCTGTTTTTT. The encoded protein is CASQGENTGELFF.

This rearrangement joins TRBV6-1 to TRBJ1-1, with 7 bases lining up with TRBD1. The trim removed 6 bases at V and 3 bases at J, leaving 4 bases unmatched. Per the germline V gene, CDR1 is MNHNS and CDR2 is SASEGT. There are 13 residues in the CDR3. Here the CDR3 DNA reads TGTGCCAGCAGCAGGGGGTCGTACACTGAAGCTTTCTTT. This gives the protein CASSRGSYTEAFF.

The gene calls are TRBV7-9 and TRBJ1-1; D is undetermined. CDR3 length equals 16 residues. CDR1 and CDR2 from the germline V gene are SEHNR and FQNEAQ (reference sequence). The ends were cut back, 3 bases at V and 0 bases at J, with 14 bases in the middle. The CDR3, as DNA: TGTGCCAGCAGCTTTGGTGAGGTACTCTTGAACACTGAAGCTTTCTTT. Translated, it gives CASSFGEVLLNTEAFF.

This sequence joins TRBV27 and TRBJ2-3, with TRBD2 matching 15 bases. V was clipped by 6 bases and J by 0 bases; unmatched bases: 10. CDR1 and CDR2 (germline): MNHEY, SMNVEV (reference sequence). This CDR3 is built from 19 residues. The CDR3 bases are TGTGCCAGCAGGACCGGACTAGCGGGAGGGGGGCGTAGCACAGATACGCAGTATTTT. Its protein product is CASRTGLAGGGRSTDTQYF.

The table lists this clonotype with many counts. V and J are TRBV18 and TRBJ1-2; a weak D match, TRBD1 (6 bases). Looked up from germline, CDR1 is KGHSH and CDR2 is LQKENI. CDR3 length: 14 amino acids. The V end was cut by 3 bases, the J end by 4 bases, with 12 bases between. The CDR3, as DNA: TGTGCCAGCTCACCGGGTGGGACATCCTATGGCTACACCTTC. Residues: CASSPGGTSYGYTF.

This clonotype was observed at least ten times. The J gene is TRBJ2-5, the V gene TRBV5-1; D perhaps matches TRBD1 (6 bases). V was shortened by 4 bases and J by 1 base, with 14 bases between the two germline ends. The CDR3 has 15 residues. The germline V gene encodes CDR1 SGHRS and CDR2 YFSETQ. CDR3 region: CASSPGDISQETQYF. The CDR3 DNA follows: TGCGCCAGCAGCCCAGGGGACATCTCCCAAGAGACCCAGTACTTC. The variable domain in full, completed from reference TRBV5-1 and TRBJ2-5, reads KAGVTQTPRYLIKTRGQQVTLSCSPISGHRSVSWYQQTPGQGLQFLFEYFSETQRNKGNFPGRFSGRQFSNSRSEMNVSTLELGDSALYLCASSPGDISQETQYFGPGTRLLVL.

This clonotype was found many times. The chain joins TRBV29-1 to TRBJ1-2, with D maybe TRBD1 (5 bases). Germline V CDR1 and CDR2: SQVTM, ANQGSEA. V was clipped by 0 bases and J by 6 bases, with 14 bases between them. The length of the CDR3 is 14 residues. The CDR3 nucleotides read TGCAGCGTTGAAGATCGCAGGGACGGAGATGGCTACACCTTC. Translating it yields CSVEDRRDGDGYTF.

This clonotype was found many times. This rearrangement joins TRBV2 to TRBJ2-7; 11 positions match TRBD2. Trimming at V came to 5 bases and at J to 4 bases, leaving 7 bases not matched to a gene. CDR3 length: 15 residues. The germline CDR1 and CDR2 sequences are SNHLY and FYNNEI. CDR3 nucleotide sequence: TGTGCCAGCAGTCGACTAGCGGGGAATTTATACGAGCAGTACTTC. Its protein is CASSRLAGNLYEQYF. Drawing the rest from reference TRBV2 and TRBJ2-7, the complete variable domain is EPEVTQTPSHQVTQMGQEVILRCVPISNHLYFYWYRQILGQKVEFLVSFYNNEISEKSEIFDDQFSVERPDGSNFTLKIRSTKLEDSAMYFCASSRLAGNLYEQYFGPGTRLTVT.

This clonotype was recorded a few times. The rearrangement uses TRBV5-1 and TRBJ2-1, with D unclear. Germline CDR1 SGHRS, CDR2 YFSETQ. The CDR3 is 15 amino acids. Between the trimmed V and J ends, which lost 1 base and 1 base, there was a span of 9 bases. The CDR3 nucleotides are TGCGCCAGCAGCTTGAGTGGCGAATCCTACAATGAGCAGTTCTTC. This encodes CASSLSGESYNEQFF.

This clonotype showed up many times. The chain links TRBV10-3 to TRBJ2-1; D unresolved. This CDR3 region has 15 residues. V was pared by 3 bases and J by 0 bases, with 9 bases between. CDR1 ENHRY and CDR2 SYGVKD come from the germline V gene. The CDR3 is CAISDGSHSYNEQFF. CDR3 nucleotides: TGTGCCATCAGTGATGGGTCCCACTCCTACAATGAGCAGTTCTTC.

This clonotype was counted a few times. The V and J genes are TRBV19 and TRBJ2-2, with 9 bases identical to TRBD1. Germline values: CDR1 LNHDA, CDR2 SQIVND (reference sequence). This CDR3 spans 17 amino acids. With V trimmed by 1 base and J by 4 bases, 7 bases remained unmatched. The CDR3 DNA is TGTGCCAGTAGTATAGTCCGGACAGGGGATCGCACCGGGGAGCTGTTTTTT. The encoded protein is CASSIVRTGDRTGELFF.

For this clonotype: Given a much more abundant clone one base away, this may be a read error. The genes are TRBV12-3 or TRBV12-4 and TRBJ2-7; TRBD2 matches 12 bases. J gave up 7 bases and V 3 bases, and 7 bases lay outside the gene matches. The CDR3 is 15 residues long. Here the CDR3 reads CASSFELAGGDEQYF. In nucleotides, the CDR3 is TGTGCCAGCAGTTTCGAACTAGCGGGAGGCGATGAGCAGTACTTC.

CDR3 protein: CASSLAGGIASEQFF. The CDR3 DNA reads TGTGCCAGCAGCTTAGCGGGGGGAATAGCATCCGAGCAGTTCTTC. The chain uses TRBV7-9 and TRBJ2-1; D is possibly TRBD2 (6 bases). The germline V gene encodes CDR1 SEHNR and CDR2 FQNEAQ (reference sequence). The CDR3 consists of 15 residues. V lost 0 bases and J lost 10, with 16 bases in between.

This clonotype was observed a few times. The gene calls are TRBV12-3 or TRBV12-4 and TRBJ1-5, with D uncertain. CDR3 length: 18 amino acids. V dropped 1 base and J dropped 0 bases, with 16 bases sitting between them. This chain's CDR3 is CASSLVAGDLYSNQPQHF. The CDR3 coding sequence is TGTGCCAGCAGTTTAGTAGCAGGAGATTTATATAGCAATCAGCCCCAGCATTTT.

This clonotype was observed at least ten times. V usage is TRBV12-3 or TRBV12-4 and J usage is TRBJ2-3, with D perhaps matching TRBD2 (5 bases). The V gene lost 3 bases and the J gene lost 2 bases, with 9 bases spanning the gap. The CDR3 totals 14 residues. The CDR3, as DNA: TGTGCCAGCAGTTTCGGGCTAGCCACAGATACGCAGTATTTT. Translated: CASSFGLATDTQYF.

This clonotype was recorded a few times. The rearrangement uses TRBV4-1 and TRBJ2-3; unclear D gene. CDR3 length: 18 residues. Looked up from germline, CDR1 is MGHRA and CDR2 is YSYEKL. V was cut by 0 bases and J by 1 base, with 17 bases left in between. DNA of the CDR3: TGCGCCAGCAGCCAAGATAGGAACAGCGTTTGGGGCACAGATACGCAGTATTTT. This gives the protein CASSQDRNSVWGTDTQYF.

This clonotype was recorded at least ten times. The chain recombines TRBV7-2 with TRBJ1-1; D ambiguous. This CDR3 region has 14 residues. V lost 4 bases and J 1 base, leaving 10 bases between the germline ends. CDR1 and CDR2 (germline): SGHTA, FQGNSA. The CDR3 loop reads CASSSGWANTEAFF. For the CDR3, the DNA is TGTGCCAGCAGCTCCGGCTGGGCGAACACTGAAGCTTTCTTT.

This clonotype was seen repeatedly, ten times or more. V gene TRBV5-1 combines with J gene TRBJ2-5, with D possibly being TRBD2 (6 bases). This CDR3 has 13 residues. V was pared by 3 bases and J by 10 bases, with 16 bases between. Germline values: CDR1 SGHRS, CDR2 YFSETQ. CDR3 coding DNA: TGCGCCAGCAGCTCTGTGGAGGGAGAGGGCCAGTACTTC. It translates to CASSSVEGEGQYF.

The CDR3 DNA follows: TGTGCCATCAGATCGGGACTAGCGGACAATGAGCAGTTCTTC. It is translated as CAIRSGLADNEQFF. The rearrangement uses TRBV10-3 and TRBJ2-1; 11 bases are a match to TRBD2. CDR1 ENHRY and CDR2 SYGVKD come from the germline V gene. The trim removed 6 bases at V and 5 bases at J, leaving 3 bases unmatched. The CDR3 is 14 residues long.

There are many counts of this clonotype. The CDR3 sequence: CASRQGVAYEQYF. In DNA form, the CDR3 reads TGCGCCAGCAGGCAGGGGGTTGCGTACGAGCAGTACTTC. V gene TRBV5-1 combines with J gene TRBJ2-7; 7 nucleotides agree with TRBD1. Germline trimming cut 5 bases from V and 4 bases from J; bases unmatched to any gene: 6. Germline assignment: CDR1 SGHRS and CDR2 YFSETQ. This CDR3 has 13 amino acids.